The entry below gives a single T cell receptor beta chain sequence along with its context. As yet, its antigen is unknown. As the method for making TCR beta libraries, quantitative 5'-RACE with molecular barcodes was used. TCRdb redid the calling of the 5' RACE reads with MiXCR, one entry per CDR3 protein. The sample includes roughly 470,000 distinct CDR3 sequences, 25% to 30% of them seen just once. This specimen belongs to a study of CD8 T cells in ankylosing spondylitis. The ends were cut back, 6 bases at V and 8 bases at J, with 16 bases in the middle. Germline CDR1 DFQATT, CDR2 SNEGSKA (reference sequence). The CDR3 has 12 amino acids. Whole-study findings and limits: Disease-linked clones reportedly showed significant enrichment in matched ankylosing spondylitis synovial fluid. Seemingly characteristic of ankylosing spondylitis blood was a TCR beta motif consisting of eight highly homologous variants. Past research had described some motif variants in reactive arthritis synovial fluid and blood. Relatively scarce in peripheral blood, disease-linked clones were CD8+.

The receptor was derived from a male donor with ankylosing spondylitis. Sequences were obtained from blood, either unsorted or a sorted T cell fraction (not recorded which). The rearrangement uses TRBV20-1 and TRBJ1-2; weak D call: TRBD1 (6 bases). The CDR3 DNA follows: TGCAGTGCCGCTCGGGGGCAGGGCGGCTACACCTTC. Protein product: CSAARGQGGYTF.